One and the same sample provided the 21 T cell receptor beta chains below, sequenced in a study of blood T cell repertoires in COVID-19. TCRdb's table, derived via immunoSEQ multiplex PCR, lists solely in-frame clones and lacks some. The repertoire holds over 100,000 clones, with around 87% as singletons. Sequencing used peripheral blood. All receptors derive from a man aged 50 to 59 with active or convalescent COVID-19.

V is TRBV5-1 and J is TRBJ2-2; 14 bases are a match to TRBD2. The CDR3 is 15 amino acids. The V gene's germline CDR1 is SGHRS and CDR2 YFSETQ. The ends lost 5 bases at V and 3 bases at J; junction bases unmatched: 0. The DNA of the CDR3 is TGCGCCAGCAGGGGACTAGCGGGGGACACCGGGGAGCTGTTTTTT. Translating it yields CASRGLAGDTGELFF.

The chain carries TRBV6-5 and TRBJ2-1; TRBD1 agrees at 7 bases. The CDR3 length is 15 residues. V was pared by 9 bases and J by 1 base, with 9 bases of the junction left unmatched. The germline gives CDR1 MNHEY, CDR2 SVGAGI. The CDR3 coding sequence is TGTGCCAGTCAACAGGGGCAGGGGTCCTACAATGAGCAGTTCTTC. Translation: CASQQGQGSYNEQFF.

The chain has TRBV6-5 and TRBJ1-6, with D perhaps matching TRBD1 (5 bases). With 6 bases removed from V and 7 bases from J, the gap between germline ends came to 13 bases. The CDR3 length is 14 residues. Looked up from germline, CDR1 is MNHEY and CDR2 is SVGAGI. The CDR3 DNA sequence: TGTGCCAGCAGGAGTGACAGAGCGAATTCACCCCTCCACTTT. Protein sequence: CASRSDRANSPLHF.

The CDR3 here is CASSEMVGTSTDTQYF. The CDR3 DNA follows: TGCGCCAGCAGTGAGATGGTTGGGACTAGCACAGATACGCAGTATTTT. The chain joins TRBV10-1 to TRBJ2-3; TRBD2 might be the D (6 bases). Germline-derived CDR1 and CDR2 are WNHNN and SYGVQD (reference sequence). This CDR3 contains 16 residues. V dropped 2 bases and J dropped 0 bases, with 12 bases sitting between them.

Concerning this clone: Other DNA sequences within the sample encode an identical CDR3. The V and J genes are TRBV12-3 or TRBV12-4 and TRBJ1-2, with TRBD1 identical over 8 bases. CDR3 length: 12 residues. J lost 8 bases, V lost 4 bases, and 3 bases had no gene match. CDR3 loop: CASSSTGVGYTF. In nucleotides, the CDR3 is TGTGCCAGCAGTTCGACAGGGGTCGGCTACACCTTC.

The chain employs TRBV24-1 and TRBJ2-5; TRBD2 might be the D (5 bases). This CDR3 is 12 amino acids long. V was cut by 6 bases and J by 4 bases, with 8 bases left in between. Germline CDR1 KGHDR, CDR2 SFDVKD. CDR3 coding DNA: TGTGCCACCAGTCGAGGAGGAGAGACCCAGTACTTC. Encoded protein: CATSRGGETQYF.

This rearrangement joins TRBV7-2 to TRBJ2-7; 12 positions agree with TRBD1. Trimming cost V 4 bases and J 6 bases; bases outside gene matches: 7. The CDR3 spans 15 residues. CDR1 is SGHTA, CDR2 FQGNSA, per germline. This CDR3 is CASSSMGTGGGEQYF. The CDR3, as DNA: TGTGCCAGCAGCTCCATGGGGACAGGGGGCGGCGAGCAGTACTTC.

The CDR3 sequence: CASSGDGGSYNEQFF. As DNA, the CDR3 is TGCGCCAGCAGCGGGGACGGGGGTTCCTACAATGAGCAGTTCTTC. This sequence joins TRBV5-1 and TRBJ2-1; D is possibly TRBD2 (6 bases). V was trimmed by 4 bases and J by 1 base, leaving 12 bases between them. Germline V gene sequence: CDR1 SGHRS, CDR2 YFSETQ. CDR3 length: 15 residues.

This clone occurred once. The chain links TRBV2 to TRBJ2-7, with 8 bases matching TRBD2. The CDR3 loop spans 16 amino acids. V was pared by 3 bases and J by 0 bases, with 7 bases of the junction left unmatched. CDR1 and CDR2 (germline): SNHLY, FYNNEI. The CDR3 DNA reads as TGTGCCAGCAGTGAGCGGGGGGTGACGGGCTCCTACGAGCAGTACTTC. It yields the protein CASSERGVTGSYEQYF.

The CDR3 region has the DNA TGTGCCAGCAGCATTACAGCATACGAGCAGTACGTC. As protein: CASSITAYEQYV. This rearrangement joins TRBV21-1 to TRBJ2-7; the table's D call, TRBD1, has no DNA check behind it. TRBV21-1 is designated a pseudogene. The CDR3 consists of 12 residues.

This rearrangement joins TRBV18 to TRBJ2-1; D possibly corresponds to TRBD2 (5 bases). The germline V gene has CDR1 KGHSH and CDR2 LQKENI. Trimming left V 4 bases short and J 4 bases short, with 17 bases between. The CDR3 covers 16 residues. This chain's CDR3 is CASSQKTQPGYNEQFF. CDR3 DNA: TGTGCCAGCTCACAAAAGACCCAGCCGGGATACAATGAGCAGTTCTTC.

The rearrangement joins TRBV12-3 or TRBV12-4 to TRBJ1-6, with D possibly TRBD1 on 5 matching bases. V was clipped by 6 bases and J by 6 bases, with 9 bases between them. CDR3 length equals 13 residues. CDR3 amino acids: CASRQGGNSPLHF. The DNA of the CDR3 is TGTGCCAGCAGGCAGGGTGGTAATTCACCCCTCCACTTT.

In the case of this clone: Other DNA sequences of this sample code for an identical CDR3. The J gene is TRBJ1-6, the V gene TRBV7-2, with D maybe TRBD1 (5 bases). CDR3 length equals 14 residues. Germline V gives CDR1 SGHTA, CDR2 FQGNSA. V gave up 3 bases and J gave up 7 bases, with 10 bases separating them. This CDR3 reads CASSLGGGNSPLHF. CDR3 nucleotides: TGTGCCAGCAGCTTGGGGGGTGGGAATTCACCCCTCCACTTT.

The DNA of the CDR3 is TGTGCCACCGCAGGGGGTAGTAGCAATCAGCCCCAGCATTTT. It translates to CATAGGSSNQPQHF. The chain combines TRBV6-5 with TRBJ1-5; 7 bases are a match to TRBD1. After removal of 10 bases from V and 0 bases from J, the junction contained 6 bases not matched to a gene. CDR3 length equals 14 residues. Germline V gives CDR1 MNHEY, CDR2 SVGAGI.

This chain joins TRBV7-9 and TRBJ1-2; D unclear. V was clipped by 0 bases and J by 8 bases, with 10 bases between them. The germline V gene has CDR1 SEHNR and CDR2 FQNEAQ (reference sequence). This CDR3 contains 13 residues. DNA for the CDR3: TGTGCCAGCAGCTTAGCCGGTAGCTTCGGCTACACCTTC. It specifies CASSLAGSFGYTF.

The rearrangement joins TRBV5-1 to TRBJ1-1; D is undetermined. The V gene's germline CDR1 is SGHRS and CDR2 YFSETQ. CDR3 length equals 12 residues. V lost 2 bases and J lost 2, with 4 bases in between. The CDR3 region has the DNA TGCGCCAGCAGCTTTAGTAACACTGAAGCTTTCTTT. Protein sequence: CASSFSNTEAFF.

A single count supports this clone. The chain links TRBV28 to TRBJ2-7; possible D gene TRBD1, 6 bases. Trimming pared 5 bases from V and 3 bases from J, leaving 14 bases between. The CDR3 extends over 14 amino acids. CDR1 is MDHEN, CDR2 SYDVKM, per germline. The CDR3 protein is CASSNPGHGYEQYV. In nucleotides, the CDR3 is TGTGCCAGCAGTAACCCGGGACACGGCTACGAGCAGTACGTC.

The chain carries TRBV6-5 and TRBJ2-2; 8 bases line up with TRBD2. CDR1 is MNHEY and CDR2 is SVGAGI in the germline V gene. This CDR3 is built from 15 residues. The V and J ends lost 3 bases and 4 bases, in that order; junction bases with no gene match: 4. CDR3 coding DNA: TGTGCCAGCAGTTATTCCCGGGGGGGCACCGGGGAGCTGTTTTTT. Its translation: CASSYSRGGTGELFF.

DNA for the CDR3: TGTGCCAGCAGTTCCCAGTGGGAGACCCAGTACTTC. Amino acid sequence: CASSSQWETQYF. The chain joins TRBV28 to TRBJ2-5; no clear D gene. Between the trimmed V and J ends, which lost 4 bases and 5 bases, there was a span of 8 bases. CDR1 and CDR2 from the germline V gene are MDHEN and SYDVKM. CDR3 length equals 12 residues.

The chain joins TRBV24-1 to TRBJ2-1; 9 bases are a match to TRBD1. Germline trimming cut 3 bases from V and 5 bases from J; bases unmatched to any gene: 10. Germline V CDR1 and CDR2: KGHDR, SFDVKD. The CDR3 totals 17 residues. The CDR3, as DNA: TGTGCCACCAGTGATCCCACAGGGGGCCGAACAAACAATGAGCAGTTCTTC. This translates into CATSDPTGGRTNNEQFF.

This clone was counted a single time. V and J are TRBV5-4 and TRBJ2-5; 10 positions match TRBD2. V was pared by 1 base and J by 1 base, with 4 bases of the junction left unmatched. This CDR3 spans 16 amino acids. Germline CDR1 is SGHNT and CDR2 is YYREEE (reference sequence). This CDR3 reads CASSLSSGGRQETQYF. In DNA form, the CDR3 reads TGTGCCAGCAGCTTGAGTAGCGGGGGGCGCCAAGAGACCCAGTACTTC.